One sample yielded the 23 T cell receptor beta chains listed below, sequenced in a study of blood T cell repertoires in COVID-19 (dated by TCRdb to 2018 to 2021). The library was made by the immunoSEQ multiplex PCR assay. Imported from immuneACCESS, the table was reduced by TCRdb to in-frame sequences with V and J called. These copies leave out some clones; in studies compared against another copy, an unresolved V gene accounts for under half, and the cause of the remainder is not known. The sample table contains about 200,000 clones; only one count was recorded for around 83% of them. The ten largest clones capture roughly 8.2% of the sample. The sample consisted of peripheral blood. The origin of the receptors is a woman older than 75 with COVID-19, enrolled during active disease.

In regard to this clone: Being one base from a much bigger clone, this may be a read error. The V call is TRBV6-5, the J call TRBJ1-5; 8 positions match TRBD1. V lost 6 bases, J lost 2 bases, and 3 bases stayed unmatched. CDR1 and CDR2 (germline): MNHEY, SVGAGI. The CDR3 runs 14 residues. For the CDR3, the DNA is TGTGCCAGCAGCCTGACAGGGGGCAATCAGCCCCAGCATTTT. This sequence encodes CASSLTGGNQPQHF.

The rearrangement joins TRBV7-3 to TRBJ2-3; 7 bases are shared with TRBD2. In germline, CDR1 is SGHTA, CDR2 FQGTGA. This CDR3 spans 16 amino acids. Unmatched junction bases numbered 14, after V lost 5 bases and J lost 6 bases. The CDR3 DNA follows: TGTGCCAGCAGCCCCATCCGGTCTACTAGCGAGGATACGCAGTATTTT. Translating gives CASSPIRSTSEDTQYF.

There are a few counts of this clone. V gene TRBV5-1 combines with J gene TRBJ1-1, with 7 bases fitting TRBD1. The CDR3 runs to 15 residues. The junction had 9 bases not matched to a gene; V was cut back by 4 bases and J by 3 bases. Germline CDR1 reads SGHRS; CDR2 reads YFSETQ. This chain's CDR3 is CASSQTGQAHTEAFF. The CDR3 nucleotides are TGCGCCAGCAGCCAAACAGGACAGGCACACACTGAAGCTTTCTTT.

This chain connects TRBV20-1 to TRBJ1-1; D perhaps matches TRBD1 (5 bases). CDR3 length: 14 amino acids. Germline V gene lookup returns CDR1 DFQATT and CDR2 SNEGSKA (reference sequence). Trimming removed 3 bases at V and 0 bases at J, with 11 bases between. CDR3 sequence (DNA): TGCAGTGCTAGTGTTACAGGACTGAACACTGAAGCTTTCTTT. This translates into CSASVTGLNTEAFF.

The chain has TRBV3-1 (or the pseudogene TRBV3-2) and TRBJ1-2; 9 bases map to TRBD1. CDR1 is LGHDT, CDR2 YNNKEL, per germline (reference sequence). The CDR3 covers 15 residues. The V and J ends lost 0 bases and 8 bases, in that order; junction bases with no gene match: 7. The CDR3 protein is CASSQDVQGAFGYTF. CDR3 DNA: TGTGCCAGCAGCCAAGACGTACAGGGGGCTTTCGGCTACACCTTC.

V usage is TRBV6-5 and J usage is TRBJ1-5; maybe TRBD1 (5 bases). CDR1 and CDR2 from the germline V gene are MNHEY and SVGAGI. The CDR3 is 15 residues long. V lost 8 bases and J lost 8, with 22 bases in between. In DNA form, the CDR3 reads TGTGCCAGCCTCCTATGGCGACAGAGCGGGGAGCCCCAGCATTTT. Protein: CASLLWRQSGEPQHF.

The rearrangement links TRBV30 to TRBJ2-7; D remains ambiguous. Per the germline V gene, CDR1 is GTSNPN and CDR2 is SVGIG (reference sequence). Trimming pared 6 bases from V and 3 bases from J, leaving 9 bases between. The length of the CDR3 is 11 residues. CDR3 nucleotides: TGTGCCTGTACAGTTAACTACGAGCAGTACTTC. As protein: CACTVNYEQYF.

The rearrangement joins TRBV18 to TRBJ2-3; TRBD2 agrees at 7 bases. Germline-derived CDR1 and CDR2 are KGHSH and LQKENI. This CDR3 spans 14 amino acids. Unmatched junction bases numbered 4, after V lost 3 bases and J lost 4 bases. CDR3 sequence: CASSPSSGSDTQYF. The CDR3 DNA reads TGTGCCAGCTCACCTTCTAGCGGCTCAGATACGCAGTATTTT.

The chain has TRBV3-1 (or the pseudogene TRBV3-2) and TRBJ2-2, with TRBD2 matching 9 bases. CDR1 and CDR2 (germline): LGHDT, YNNKEL (reference sequence). CDR3 length equals 18 residues. Trimming cost V 5 bases and J 3 bases; bases outside gene matches: 13. The CDR3 sequence is CASSSPRGGLRDTGELFF. CDR3 nucleotide sequence: TGTGCCAGCAGCTCTCCGCGGGGGGGGCTAAGGGACACCGGGGAGCTGTTTTTT.

The gene calls are TRBV12-3 or TRBV12-4 and TRBJ2-5, with D perhaps matching TRBD2 (5 bases). The V and J ends lost 9 bases and 4 bases respectively, with 12 bases between them. There are 12 residues in the CDR3. The CDR3 here is CASSDWGETQYF. Written as DNA, the CDR3 is TGTGCCAGTAGCGACTGGGGAGAGACCCAGTACTTC.

This clone was observed a handful of times. The gene calls are TRBV29-1 and TRBJ1-1, with 8 nucleotides matching TRBD1. The CDR3 loop spans 13 amino acids. V was clipped by 5 bases and J by 7 bases; unmatched bases: 9. Germline loops: CDR1 SQVTM, CDR2 ANQGSEA. The CDR3 DNA sequence: TGCAGCGTTCAGGGACAGGAATACCTTGAAGCTTTCTTT. Protein sequence: CSVQGQEYLEAFF.

J is TRBJ2-2 and V is TRBV7-3, with a possible D match to TRBD1 (6 bases). V dropped 5 bases and J dropped 4 bases, with 8 bases sitting between them. This CDR3 is built from 13 residues. The germline V gene encodes CDR1 SGHTA and CDR2 FQGTGA. This chain's CDR3 is CASSGGFTGELFF. The CDR3 DNA is TGTGCCAGCAGCGGGGGCTTCACCGGGGAGCTGTTTTTT. The entire variable domain, with the rest obtained from reference TRBV7-3 and TRBJ2-2, is as follows: GAGVSQTPSNKVTEKGKYVELRCDPISGHTALYWYRQSLGQGPEFLIYFQGTGAADDSGLPNDRFFAVRPEGSVSTLKIQRTERGDSAVYLCASSGGFTGELFFGEGSRLTVL.

The chain links TRBV6-5 to TRBJ2-3; D unclear. This CDR3 contains 13 residues. V was cut by 0 bases and J by 8 bases, with 9 bases left in between. CDR1 is MNHEY, CDR2 SVGAGI, per germline. In nucleotides, the CDR3 is TGTGCCAGCAGTTACTCGAGCCGGAGTACGCAGTATTTT. Translation: CASSYSSRSTQYF.

This clone was counted a few times. The chain uses TRBV10-3 and TRBJ1-2; 7 bases line up with TRBD1. The CDR3 is 15 amino acids. The ends lost 2 bases at V and 2 bases at J; junction bases unmatched: 5. The germline V gene has CDR1 ENHRY and CDR2 SYGVKD. This CDR3 is CAISEKGRGNYGYTF. Written as DNA, the CDR3 is TGTGCCATCAGTGAGAAGGGCAGGGGGAACTATGGCTACACCTTC.

The rearrangement links TRBV7-2 to TRBJ1-5, with 10 bases identical to TRBD1. Germline CDR1 is SGHTA and CDR2 is FQGNSA. The trim removed 5 bases at V and 3 bases at J, leaving 10 bases unmatched. This CDR3 comprises 17 residues. The CDR3 protein is CASSPGQGGPFNQPQHF. The CDR3 DNA follows: TGTGCCAGCAGCCCCGGACAGGGGGGGCCCTTCAATCAGCCCCAGCATTTT.

This clone occurred once. This CDR3 reads CASSQDPGGVTGELFF. CDR3 DNA: TGCGCCAGCAGCCAAGATCCAGGGGGCGTCACCGGGGAGCTGTTTTTT. The V call is TRBV4-3, the J call TRBJ2-2, with 8 bases aligning to TRBD1. Germline V gene sequence: CDR1 LGHNA, CDR2 YSLEER. J gave up 4 bases and V 0 bases, and 4 bases lay outside the gene matches. The CDR3 spans 16 residues.

The chain has TRBV9 and TRBJ2-1; TRBD2 agrees at 11 bases. Looked up from germline, CDR1 is SGDLS and CDR2 is YYNGEE. With V trimmed by 0 bases and J by 7 bases, 3 bases remained unmatched. The CDR3 totals 15 residues. The CDR3 here is CASSVETSGINEQFF. For the CDR3, the DNA is TGTGCCAGCAGCGTAGAGACTAGCGGGATTAATGAGCAGTTCTTC.

The rearrangement uses TRBV28 and TRBJ1-3; D is possibly TRBD1 (5 bases). The CDR3 extends over 16 amino acids. With 2 bases removed from V and 3 bases from J, the gap between germline ends came to 14 bases. From germline, CDR1 is MDHEN and CDR2 SYDVKM. CDR3 in amino acids: CASSLAGRYHGNTIYF. The DNA of the CDR3 is TGTGCCAGCAGTTTAGCGGGGCGATATCATGGAAACACCATATATTTT.

The CDR3 DNA follows: TGCAGCGTTTTTCCCGGGACAGCTTGGGGAAACTATGGCTACACCTTC. Residues: CSVFPGTAWGNYGYTF. V and J are TRBV29-1 and TRBJ1-2, with 7 bases lining up with TRBD1. This CDR3 has 16 residues. Germline CDR1 and CDR2: SQVTM and ANQGSEA. With V trimmed by 5 bases and J by 2 bases, 14 bases remained unmatched.

This chain links TRBV10-3 with TRBJ2-7; D possibly corresponds to TRBD1 (6 bases). The germline gives CDR1 ENHRY, CDR2 SYGVKD. The V gene lost 6 bases and the J gene lost 0 bases, with 9 bases spanning the gap. The CDR3 contains 13 residues. DNA for the CDR3: TGTGCCATCAGAGGGACATCCTCCTACGAGCAGTACTTC. This gives the protein CAIRGTSSYEQYF.

The chain uses TRBV7-9 and TRBJ2-5; D perhaps matches TRBD2 (5 bases). This CDR3 comprises 12 residues. Germline CDR1 is SEHNR and CDR2 is FQNEAQ (reference sequence). The V end lost 4 bases, the J end lost 5 bases, and 8 bases lay between the germline ends. In DNA form, the CDR3 reads TGTGCCAGCAGCTCGGAGGAGGAGACCCAGTACTTC. Amino acid sequence: CASSSEEETQYF.

This clone was seen once. V is TRBV10-3 and J is TRBJ1-5; 11 bases align to TRBD1. The germline CDR1 and CDR2 sequences are ENHRY and SYGVKD. Unmatched junction bases numbered 1, after V lost 4 bases and J lost 5 bases. The CDR3 runs to 14 residues. The CDR3: CAISGTGGDQPQHF. CDR3 sequence (DNA): TGTGCCATCAGTGGGACAGGGGGCGATCAGCCCCAGCATTTT.

The chain links TRBV14 to TRBJ1-3; 8 bases match TRBD1. The germline V gene has CDR1 SGHDN and CDR2 FVKESK. The CDR3 loop spans 14 amino acids. The ends lost 3 bases at V and 5 bases at J; junction bases unmatched: 3. The CDR3, as DNA: TGTGCCAGCAGCCACGGGACAGGTAGAAACACCATATATTTT. It is translated as CASSHGTGRNTIYF.